A single sample is the source of the 24 T cell receptor beta chains below, sequenced in a study of cytomegalovirus exposure and HLA in healthy donors. The PCR made use of 60 Vbeta and 13 Jbeta primers. The table came from immunoSEQ multiplex PCR; TCRdb's copy has only in-frame clones and leaves some out. The repertoire holds approximately 99,000 clones, with around 80% as singletons. The material sequenced was PBMCs. These receptors were taken from a man aged 35 to 55 in good health and CMV-seropositive.

J is TRBJ1-4 and V is TRBV30, with 7 bases aligning to TRBD1. CDR1 GTSNPN and CDR2 SVGIG come from the germline V gene (reference sequence). Losses at the gene ends were 6 bases for V and 0 bases for J; bases not matched to a gene: 16. This CDR3 is 18 amino acids long. This CDR3 reads CACSRSDRPTTTNEKLFF. As DNA, the CDR3 is TGTGCCTGCTCCAGATCGGACAGGCCCACCACAACTAATGAAAAACTGTTTTTT.

The chain joins TRBV30 to TRBJ1-1; no firm D call. V lost 2 bases, J lost 4 bases, and 11 bases lay in between. CDR1 is GTSNPN, CDR2 SVGIG, per germline (reference sequence). This CDR3 comprises 13 residues. The CDR3 loop reads CAWSSQRGTEAFF. CDR3 bases: TGTGCCTGGAGTTCTCAGAGAGGCACTGAAGCTTTCTTT. Combining the CDR3 with reference TRBV30 and TRBJ1-1 gives the whole variable domain SQTIHQWPATLVQPVGSPLSLECTVEGTSNPNLYWYRQAAGRGLQLLFYSVGIGQISSEVPQNLSASRPQDRQFILSSKKLLLSDSGFYLCAWSSQRGTEAFFGQGTRLTVV.

This chain connects TRBV5-4 to TRBJ1-5; D gene ambiguous. CDR3 length: 15 residues. Germline V gene lookup returns CDR1 SGHNT and CDR2 YYREEE (reference sequence). The V end was cut by 0 bases, the J end by 1 base, with 8 bases between. CDR3 loop: CASSLGGHSNQPQHF. DNA of the CDR3: TGTGCCAGCAGCTTGGGAGGGCACAGCAATCAGCCCCAGCATTTT. The full variable domain, its missing parts supplied by reference TRBV5-4 and TRBJ1-5, is ETGVTQSPTHLIKTRGQQVTLRCSSQSGHNTVSWYQQALGQGPQFIFQYYREEENGRGNFPPRFSGLQFPNYSSELNVNALELDDSALYLCASSLGGHSNQPQHFGDGTRLSIL.

The V gene is TRBV27, the J gene TRBJ1-2; 9 bases map to TRBD1. Germline-derived CDR1 and CDR2 are MNHEY and SMNVEV (reference sequence). The CDR3 runs to 16 residues. Trimming took 7 bases from V and 0 from J; bases not matched to a gene: 9. The CDR3 DNA follows: TGTGCCAGCACCTCTGGACAGGGGAAGTCTAACTATGGCTACACCTTC. Translation gives CASTSGQGKSNYGYTF.

This chain uses TRBV6-1 with TRBJ2-7; 7 positions match TRBD2. CDR1 is MNHNS and CDR2 is SASEGT in the germline V gene. Trimming cost V 2 bases and J 2 bases; bases outside gene matches: 9. The CDR3 is 16 residues long. CDR3 protein: CASSELPSGGPYEQYF. In DNA, the CDR3 is TGTGCCAGCAGTGAACTGCCTAGCGGAGGACCCTACGAGCAGTACTTC.

V and J are TRBV10-3 and TRBJ2-2, with a possible D match to TRBD2 (7 bases). Trimming removed 6 bases from V and 0 bases from J, with 14 bases in between. The length of the CDR3 is 16 residues. Looked up from germline, CDR1 is ENHRY and CDR2 is SYGVKD. The CDR3 loop is CAIRGGVITNTGELFF. CDR3 DNA sequence: TGTGCCATCAGAGGGGGGGTGATTACGAACACCGGGGAGCTGTTTTTT.

The rearrangement joins TRBV27 to TRBJ1-2, with 10 bases matching TRBD1. The CDR3 loop spans 13 amino acids. Germline V gene lookup returns CDR1 MNHEY and CDR2 SMNVEV (reference sequence). The trim removed 6 bases at V and 5 bases at J, leaving 3 bases unmatched. In DNA, the CDR3 is TGTGCCAGCAGCTGGACAGGGGGGTATGGCTACACCTTC. This sequence encodes CASSWTGGYGYTF.

The CDR3 DNA reads TGTGCCAGCAGTGGAGTACTCCAATCGGGGGAGCAGTACTTC. Protein sequence: CASSGVLQSGEQYF. The chain uses TRBV6-1 and TRBJ2-7; maybe TRBD2 (5 bases). Trimming took off 4 bases at V and 7 bases at J, with 17 bases between the two ends. The V gene's germline CDR1 is MNHNS and CDR2 SASEGT. This CDR3 contains 14 residues.

The chain combines TRBV18 with TRBJ1-1, with TRBD1 as a possible D gene (5 bases). The CDR3 is 13 residues long. Germline CDR1 is KGHSH and CDR2 is LQKENI. Trimming took off 6 bases at V and 3 bases at J, with 11 bases between the two ends. DNA for the CDR3: TGTGCCAGCTCCCACGGGGGAGACACTGAAGCTTTCTTT. Translation gives CASSHGGDTEAFF.

The chain couples TRBV5-1 to TRBJ1-2, with TRBD1 identical over 8 bases. CDR3 size: 16 residues. Germline values: CDR1 SGHRS, CDR2 YFSETQ. Unmatched junction bases numbered 8, after V lost 1 base and J lost 3 bases. The CDR3 region has the DNA TGCGCCAGCAGCTTGTTTGGACAGGGCGATGACTATGGCTACACCTTC. Protein sequence: CASSLFGQGDDYGYTF.

The V call is TRBV2, the J call TRBJ2-7; TRBD2 aligns across 8 bases. This CDR3 spans 12 amino acids. The germline CDR1 and CDR2 sequences are SNHLY and FYNNEI. V dropped 7 bases and J dropped 6; count of bases not matched to a gene: 5. DNA for the CDR3: TGTGCCAGCACCTTAGCGGGAACCGAGCAGTACTTC. Encoded protein: CASTLAGTEQYF. Using reference TRBV2 and TRBJ2-7 for the parts outside the CDR3, the full variable domain is EPEVTQTPSHQVTQMGQEVILRCVPISNHLYFYWYRQILGQKVEFLVSFYNNEISEKSEIFDDQFSVERPDGSNFTLKIRSTKLEDSAMYFCASTLAGTEQYFGPGTRLTVT.

Notes on this clone: A read error may account for a junction end that differs from germline. The chain is built from TRBV7-9 and TRBJ1-3, with a weak D call TRBD1 (5 bases). Looked up from germline, CDR1 is SEHNR and CDR2 is FQNEAQ (reference sequence). The length of the CDR3 is 15 residues. CDR3 region: CSSSSLLGRAHTIYF. In nucleotides, the CDR3 is TGTTCCAGCAGCTCCCTCCTGGGCAGGGCGCACACCATATATTTT.

The rearrangement joins TRBV29-1 to TRBJ1-1; 12 bases match TRBD1. CDR1 is SQVTM, CDR2 ANQGSEA, per germline. CDR3 size: 19 residues. Trimming took 6 bases from V and 1 from J; bases not matched to a gene: 18. The CDR3 DNA follows: TGCAGCGTGGCATTTATGCCGGGACAGGGGGCTAGTAGGAACACTGAAGCTTTCTTT. This sequence encodes CSVAFMPGQGASRNTEAFF.

The chain links TRBV30 to TRBJ2-5; D might be TRBD2 (5 bases). The CDR3 loop spans 14 amino acids. Germline assignment: CDR1 GTSNPN and CDR2 SVGIG (reference sequence). The ends were cut back, 0 bases at V and 6 bases at J, with 14 bases in the middle. In nucleotides, the CDR3 is TGTGCCTGGAGTGTAGAGGGTAGGATGAAGACCCAGTACTTC. This encodes CAWSVEGRMKTQYF.

The rearrangement joins TRBV5-5 to TRBJ2-5, with 7 positions matching TRBD1. Germline trimming cut 4 bases from V and 4 bases from J; bases unmatched to any gene: 7. The CDR3 is 14 amino acids. CDR1 is SGHKS and CDR2 is YYEKEE in the germline V gene (reference sequence). The CDR3 nucleotides are TGTGCCAGCAGCGCCCGGACAGGCAGAGAGACCCAGTACTTC. As protein: CASSARTGRETQYF. Together with reference TRBV5-5 and TRBJ2-5, the CDR3 gives the full variable domain: DAGVTQSPTHLIKTRGQQVTLRCSPISGHKSVSWYQQVLGQGPQFIFQYYEKEERGRGNFPDRFSARQFPNYSSELNVNALLLGDSALYLCASSARTGRETQYFGPGTRLLVL.

This clone was seen more than once but under ten times. V gene TRBV15 combines with J gene TRBJ2-5, with a weak D call TRBD1 (6 bases). The CDR3 is made up of 16 amino acids. V lost 1 base and J 4 bases, leaving 16 bases between the germline ends. Germline V gives CDR1 LNHNV, CDR2 YYDKDF (reference sequence). The DNA for the CDR3 is TGTGCCACCAGCAGAGGGACGTTGGGGGCCGGAGAGACCCAGTACTTC. This translates into CATSRGTLGAGETQYF.

The chain is built from TRBV6-6 and TRBJ1-2, with 9 bases matching TRBD1. Germline V gene data show CDR1 as MNHNY and CDR2 as SVGAGI (reference sequence). CDR3 length equals 15 residues. V was clipped by 4 bases and J by 8 bases; unmatched bases: 11. CDR3 sequence reads: CASSFPTGGVEGYTF. The DNA of the CDR3 is TGTGCCAGCAGTTTCCCGACAGGGGGGGTTGAGGGCTACACCTTC.

V usage is TRBV14 and J usage is TRBJ1-3; D unclear. CDR3 size: 12 residues. Germline V CDR1 and CDR2: SGHDN, FVKESK. V lost 5 bases, J lost 4 bases, and 6 bases lay in between. CDR3: CASSSQGNTIYF. The CDR3 nucleotides read TGTGCCAGCAGCTCCCAGGGAAACACCATATATTTT.

The chain is built from TRBV6-5 and TRBJ1-1; 7 nucleotides line up with TRBD1. This CDR3 region has 13 residues. CDR1 MNHEY and CDR2 SVGAGI come from the germline V gene. V lost 5 bases and J lost 8; bases outside the gene matches: 8. The CDR3 coding sequence is TGTGCCAGCAGTGAAGAGCGACAGGGAGAAGCTTTCTTT. Translating gives CASSEERQGEAFF.

The chain couples TRBV4-1 to TRBJ1-1; D is ambiguous. With 2 bases removed from V and 0 bases from J, the gap between germline ends came to 7 bases. This CDR3 is built from 14 residues. The germline V gene has CDR1 MGHRA and CDR2 YSYEKL. Here the CDR3 DNA reads TGCGCCAGCAGCCAAAACAGCATGAACACTGAAGCTTTCTTT. Translated, it gives CASSQNSMNTEAFF.

The chain recombines TRBV18 with TRBJ1-1, with D unresolved. Trimming took 0 bases from V and 6 from J, leaving 17 bases between them. The CDR3 totals 16 residues. CDR1 is KGHSH, CDR2 LQKENI, per germline. The DNA for the CDR3 is TGTGCCAGCTCACCACCAGTCCTTTCGCCCCGCGCTGAAGCTTTCTTT. Translation gives CASSPPVLSPRAEAFF.

This rearrangement joins TRBV14 to TRBJ2-1, with D possibly TRBD1 on 6 matching bases. CDR1 and CDR2 (germline): SGHDN, FVKESK. V shed 2 bases and J shed 4 bases, with 12 bases lying between them. This CDR3 is built from 15 residues. For the CDR3, the DNA is TGTGCCAGCAGCCAAACAGGGATGCTTTACAATGAGCAGTTCTTC. This encodes CASSQTGMLYNEQFF.

This rearrangement joins TRBV5-1 to TRBJ1-3; 8 bases align to TRBD1. With V trimmed by 0 bases and J by 2 bases, 4 bases remained unmatched. Germline V gives CDR1 SGHRS, CDR2 YFSETQ. This CDR3 region has 16 residues. The CDR3 DNA follows: TGCGCCAGCAGCTTGGGGCAGGGGGCGGCTGGAAACACCATATATTTT. Residues: CASSLGQGAAGNTIYF.

The chain carries TRBV28 and TRBJ2-3; 12 bases are a match to TRBD2. The trim removed 5 bases at V and 0 bases at J, leaving 9 bases unmatched. The CDR3 spans 18 residues. Germline V gene lookup returns CDR1 MDHEN and CDR2 SYDVKM. The CDR3 region has the DNA TGTGCCAGCAGTCTCGGACTAGCGGGATTGGTGAGCACAGATACGCAGTATTTT. Translating it yields CASSLGLAGLVSTDTQYF.